This record covers a single T cell receptor (beta chain). What it binds is unknown. The sample originates from a study of vaccination and CD4 T cells after COVID-19. The germline V gene encodes CDR1 MNHEY and CDR2 SVGAGI. The CDR3 is made up of 14 amino acids. V gave up 6 bases and J gave up 3 bases; unmatched junction bases: 7. MiXCR, run by TCRdb on the PCR reads, gives a single entry per CDR3 protein. The data hold approximately 20,000 distinct CDR3 sequences, with around 60% observed a single time. Study-wide findings and caveats: Post-vaccination, and not before, a median roughly 86% of reactive clones appeared in convalescent patients.

Sequencing was performed on CD4+ T cells from blood, taken before SARS-CoV-2 vaccination. This chain connects TRBV6-5 to TRBJ2-5, with TRBD1 matching over 7 bases. This receptor was obtained from a human donor who had recovered from COVID-19. The DNA of the CDR3 is TGTGCCAGCAGATACAGGGGAACGGAAGAGACCCAGTACTTC. Translated: CASRYRGTEETQYF.